This TCR beta chain is drawn from a study of T-cell reconstitution after alpha-beta-depleted transplantation in children. This clonotype was seen a few times. The TCRbeta library was prepared with unique molecular identifiers. TCRdb fed the PCR reads into MiXCR, producing one record per CDR3 protein. This sample yields 400,000 to 500,000 distinct CDR3 sequences, of which about a tenth are seen a single time; 4.5% to 6.5% belongs to the top ten. The receptor was isolated from a human donor who donated a stem cell graft to a child with acute myeloid leukemia. The sample was PBMCs from the stem cell graft donor, taken from the stem cell graft.

CDR3 loop: CAISESTSGDYNEQFF. The CDR3 DNA sequence: TGTGCCATCAGTGAGTCGACTAGCGGGGACTACAATGAGCAGTTCTTC. The chain uses TRBV10-3 and TRBJ2-1; 11 bases agree with TRBD2. V gave up 0 bases and J gave up 3 bases; unmatched junction bases: 1. This CDR3 comprises 16 residues. The germline V gene encodes CDR1 ENHRY and CDR2 SYGVKD.